The clone carrying this T cell receptor (beta chain) has at least ten counts. The antigen is unknown. These data originate in a study of T cells in Graves' hyperthyroidism and ophthalmopathy. CDR1 and CDR2 from the germline V gene are SGHTA and FQGNSA. The CDR3 is 13 amino acids. V dropped 8 bases and J dropped 0 bases, with 11 bases sitting between them. General observations from the study: In the blood, most expanded thyroid clonotypes above 0.001 appeared as well. Using 13 V-J features, a model discriminated ophthalmopathy from stable hyperthyroidism.

Uncontrolled infections, other autoimmune diseases, pregnancy or lactation led to exclusion of patients. Amplification of TCR beta CDR3 regions was performed using RNA transcripts as template. Initially, a first-round RT-PCR of the TCR CDR3 employed the HTBI primer set. MiXCR, run by TCRdb on the multiplex PCR reads, gives a single entry per CDR3 protein. The sample contains about 660,000 distinct CDR3 sequences, less than 45% of which appear only once. Source material: peripheral blood or thyroid tissue (not recorded which). The chain recombines TRBV7-2 with TRBJ2-7, with a possible D match to TRBD1 (6 bases). The sequence was obtained from an adult man with Graves' disease, either hyperthyroidism or ophthalmopathy (not recorded which). DNA of the CDR3: TGTGCCAGCCGAAGGACAGCCTCCTACGAGCAGTACTTC. This codes for CASRRTASYEQYF.